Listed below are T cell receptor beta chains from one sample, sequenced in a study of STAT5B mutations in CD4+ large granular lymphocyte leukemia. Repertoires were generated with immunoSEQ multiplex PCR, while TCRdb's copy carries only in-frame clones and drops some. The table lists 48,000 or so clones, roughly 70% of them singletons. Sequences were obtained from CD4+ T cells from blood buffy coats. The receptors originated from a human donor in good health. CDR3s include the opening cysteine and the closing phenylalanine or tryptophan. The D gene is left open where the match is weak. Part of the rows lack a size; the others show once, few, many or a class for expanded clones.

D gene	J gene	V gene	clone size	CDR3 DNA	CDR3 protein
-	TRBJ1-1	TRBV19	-	TGTGCCAGTAGTATTGGCCGAGGGAGCTCCGAAGCTTTCTTT	CASSIGRGSSEAFF
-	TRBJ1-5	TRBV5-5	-	TGTGCCAGCAGCTTGGGGGCGGGGCTTGGCAATCAGCCCCAGCATTTT	CASSLGAGLGNQPQHF
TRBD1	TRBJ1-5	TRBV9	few	TGTGCCAGCAGCGCAGGGACAGCCAAATCATTTGATCAGCCCCAGCATTTT	CASSAGTAKSFDQPQHF
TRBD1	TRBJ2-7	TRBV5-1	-	TGCGCCAGCAGCCCAGGGACAGGGGGCAACTACGAGCAGTACTTC	CASSPGTGGNYEQYF
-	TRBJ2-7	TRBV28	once	TGTGCCCTTCTTTCCCGCCCTAATCGGCAGTACTTC	CALLSRPNRQYF
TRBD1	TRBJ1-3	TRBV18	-	TGTGCCAGCTCCCCCGGGACAGCTGGAAACACCATATATTTT	CASSPGTAGNTIYF
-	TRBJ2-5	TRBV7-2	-	TGTGCCAGCAGGTCCTTTTTAAGCCAAGAGACCCAGTACTTC	CASRSFLSQETQYF
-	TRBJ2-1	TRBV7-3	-	TGTGCCAGCAGCCAAGACTCAGGCTCCTACAATGAGCAGTTCTTC	CASSQDSGSYNEQFF
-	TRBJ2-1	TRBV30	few	TGTGCCTGGAACCTGGCAGGGGCGGGTGAGCAGTTCTTC	CAWNLAGAGEQFF
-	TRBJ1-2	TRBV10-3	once	TGTGCCATCAGTGAGATCAACTATGGCTACACCTTC	CAISEINYGYTF
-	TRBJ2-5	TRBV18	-	TGTGCCAGCTCACCCTTGCAAGAGACCCAGTACTTC	CASSPLQETQYF
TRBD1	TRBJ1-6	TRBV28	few	TGTGCCAGCAGCTCCAGGGGGTATAATTCACCCCTCCACTTT	CASSSRGYNSPLHF
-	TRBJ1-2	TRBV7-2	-	TGTGCCAGCAGCTGGTGGACAGCGAGCATCGGCTACACCTTC	CASSWWTASIGYTF
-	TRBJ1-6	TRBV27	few	TGTGCCAGCAGTCGCAGACCAGCCGATAATTCACCCCTCCACTTT	CASSRRPADNSPLHF
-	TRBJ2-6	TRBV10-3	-	TGTGCCTCGGACTCTGGGGCCAACGTCCTGACTTTC	CASDSGANVLTF
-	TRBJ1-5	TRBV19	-	TGTGCCAGTAGTGGGCAGTATAGCAATCAGCCCCAGCATTTT	CASSGQYSNQPQHF
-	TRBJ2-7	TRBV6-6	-	TGTGCCAGCAGTAGTTTCGCGAAATGGCCCTACGAGCAGTACTTC	CASSSFAKWPYEQYF
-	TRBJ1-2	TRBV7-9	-	TGTGCCAGCGGGGTTAACTATGGCTACACCTTC	CASGVNYGYTF
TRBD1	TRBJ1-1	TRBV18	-	TGTGCCAGCTCCGTTGGTCCGGACAGGGAAGCTTTCTTC	CASSVGPDREAFF
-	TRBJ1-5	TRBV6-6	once	TGTGCCAGCGGTCGACCGCCCAACCAGCCCCAGCATTTT	CASGRPPNQPQHF
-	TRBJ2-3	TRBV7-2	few	TGTGCCAGCAGCCCGACGAGGGTGAGCACAGATACGCAGTATTTT	CASSPTRVSTDTQYF
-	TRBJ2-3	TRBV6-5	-	TGTGCCAGCAGCCTCGGGGGCCCAGATACGCAGTATTTT	CASSLGGPDTQYF
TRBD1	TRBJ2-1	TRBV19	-	TGTGCCAGTAGTATCTTAGAGGGGACAGTTGGGGTCAATGAGCAGTTCTTC	CASSILEGTVGVNEQFF
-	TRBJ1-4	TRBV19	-	TGTGCCAGTAGTTTCGGGACCGGCATTAATGAAAAACTGTTTTTT	CASSFGTGINEKLFF
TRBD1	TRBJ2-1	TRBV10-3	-	TGTGCCATCAGTGCGGGACAGGAGTTTGGTGAGCAGTTCTTC	CAISAGQEFGEQFF
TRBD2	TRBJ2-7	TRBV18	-	TGTGCCAGCTCACCGGGGCTAGCGGGGGGGATAGATTCCTACGAGCAGTACTTC	CASSPGLAGGIDSYEQYF
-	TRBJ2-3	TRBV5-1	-	TGCGCCAGCAGCTTGGGGGCCTTCACAGATACGCAGTATTTT	CASSLGAFTDTQYF
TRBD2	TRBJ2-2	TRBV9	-	TGTGCCAGCAGCGTTACTAGCGGGGGGGCGCGAGAAACCGGGGAGCTGTTTTTT	CASSVTSGGARETGELFF
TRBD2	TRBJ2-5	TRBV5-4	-	TGTGCCAGCAGCTTGGCCGGAAGAGCGGGGGGAGGAGAGACCCAGTACTTC	CASSLAGRAGGGETQYF
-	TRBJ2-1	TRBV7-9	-	TGTGCCAGCACTAGAGAATCCAATGAGCAGTTCTTC	CASTRESNEQFF
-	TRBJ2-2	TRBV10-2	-	TGCGCCAGCAGTCCTCACGGAGACAACACCGGGGAGCTGTTTTTT	CASSPHGDNTGELFF
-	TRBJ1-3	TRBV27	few	TGTGCCAGCAGTCTAAGGACTGCCTCTTATGGAAACACCATATATTTT	CASSLRTASYGNTIYF
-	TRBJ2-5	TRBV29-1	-	TGCAGCGTGGCCGTTGAGACCCAGTACTTC	CSVAVETQYF
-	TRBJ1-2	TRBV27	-	TGTGCCAGCAGTTCCCATCCTGACAGTGCCTATGGCTACACCTTC	CASSSHPDSAYGYTF
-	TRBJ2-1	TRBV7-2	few	TGTGCCAGCAGCTTAGGGGTCGGGTGGGGGCACAATGAGCAGTTCTTC	CASSLGVGWGHNEQFF
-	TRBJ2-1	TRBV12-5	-	TGTGCTAGTGGTTTTGGGACGAATAAGAATGAGCAGTTCTTC	CASGFGTNKNEQFF
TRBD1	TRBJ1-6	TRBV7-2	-	TGTGCCAGCAGCGAGTCAACAGGGGGAAGGCGTTCACCCCTCCACTTT	CASSESTGGRRSPLHF
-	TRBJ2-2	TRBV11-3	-	TGTGCCAGCAGCTTAGATCGGGCCGGGGAGCTGTTTTTT	CASSLDRAGELFF
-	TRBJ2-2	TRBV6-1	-	TGTGCCAGCAGTGCCGGTAGCGCGGGCACCGGGGAGCTGTTTTTT	CASSAGSAGTGELFF
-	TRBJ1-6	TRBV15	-	TGTGCCACCAGCAGGGACAGCTCTGCACCCCTCCACTTT	CATSRDSSAPLHF
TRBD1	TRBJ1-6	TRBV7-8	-	TGTGCCAGCAGCTTAGAACAGGGGGGAGCTAATAATTCACCCCTCCACTTT	CASSLEQGGANNSPLHF
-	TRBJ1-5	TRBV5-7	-	TGTGCCAGCAGCTTGCCCCCGTCAAAGGGGGTTTATAGCAATCAGCCCCAGCATTTT	CASSLPPSKGVYSNQPQHF
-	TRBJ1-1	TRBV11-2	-	TGTGCCAGCAGCGTCGAGGTTGGCACTGAAGCTTTCTTT	CASSVEVGTEAFF
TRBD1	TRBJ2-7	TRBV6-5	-	TGTGCCAGCAGTTACACGGGACAGGGGGTGAACGAGCAGTACTTC	CASSYTGQGVNEQYF
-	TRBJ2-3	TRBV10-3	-	TGTGCCATCTCGTCTGGCAGGGCGAGCACAGATACGCAGTATTTT	CAISSGRASTDTQYF
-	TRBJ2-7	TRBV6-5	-	TGTGCCAGCAGTTACTCGGGGGTATCGGCCTACGAGCAGTACTTC	CASSYSGVSAYEQYF
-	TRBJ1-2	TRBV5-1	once	TGCGCCAGCAGCTTAAACGAGGGGGACGGGGACGGCTACACCTTC	CASSLNEGDGDGYTF
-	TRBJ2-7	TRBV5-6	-	TGTGCCAGCAGCTTGGCTTGGGGAGCGGGTCGCTACGAGCAGTACTTC	CASSLAWGAGRYEQYF
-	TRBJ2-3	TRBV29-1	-	TGCAGCGTTGCCCCAAACACAGATACGCAGTATTTT	CSVAPNTDTQYF
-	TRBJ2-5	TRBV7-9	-	TGTGCCAGCAGCTTTGGGGGGCCAGAGACCCAGTACTTC	CASSFGGPETQYF
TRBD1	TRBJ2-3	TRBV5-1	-	TGCGCCAGCAGCCGAGTCCGGGACAGCCAATCCTATGGCCCAGATACGCAGTATTTT	CASSRVRDSQSYGPDTQYF
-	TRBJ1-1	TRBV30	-	TGTGCCTGGAGTGTCACCGGATTGAACACTGAAGCTTTCTTT	CAWSVTGLNTEAFF
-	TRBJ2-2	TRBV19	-	TGTGCCAGTAGTAAACCCTCCACGACCGGGGAGCTGTTTTTT	CASSKPSTTGELFF